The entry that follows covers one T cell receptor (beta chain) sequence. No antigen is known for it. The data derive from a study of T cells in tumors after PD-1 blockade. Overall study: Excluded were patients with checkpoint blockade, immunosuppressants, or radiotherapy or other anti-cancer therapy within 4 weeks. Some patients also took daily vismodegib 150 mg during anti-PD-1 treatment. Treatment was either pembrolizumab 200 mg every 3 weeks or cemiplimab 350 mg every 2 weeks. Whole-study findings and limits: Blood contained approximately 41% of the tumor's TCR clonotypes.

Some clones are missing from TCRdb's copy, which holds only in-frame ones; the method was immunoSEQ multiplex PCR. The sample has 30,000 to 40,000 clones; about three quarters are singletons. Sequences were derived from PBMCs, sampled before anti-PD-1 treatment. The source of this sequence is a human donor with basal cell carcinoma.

CDR3 coding DNA: TGTGCCAGCAGCTTAGACCCGGGACTAGCGGACGCCCATACGCAGTATTTT. Translating it yields CASSLDPGLADAHTQYF. The chain joins TRBV7-2 to TRBJ2-3, with 11 nucleotides matching TRBD2. The CDR3 totals 17 residues. The V segment lost 1 base and the J segment 7 bases; nucleotides outside the gene matches: 10. Looked up from germline, CDR1 is SGHTA and CDR2 is FQGNSA.